The next 15 T cell receptor beta chains were all read from a single sample in a study of shared clonotypes between healthy human individuals. Data came from immunoSEQ multiplex PCR; TCRdb stores just in-frame clones and leaves some out. The repertoire holds over a million clones, with 75% to 80% as singletons. Sample: memory CD4+ T cells from PBMCs. Subset meaning: CD45RA-negative fraction. The receptor source for this set is a man between 18 and 29 years old in good health. Some clones in this sample may be carry-over from other donors' samples.

CDR3: CASSHRASQETQYF. The DNA for the CDR3 is TGTGCCAGCAGCCACAGGGCAAGCCAAGAGACCCAGTACTTC. The gene calls are TRBV7-3 and TRBJ2-5; tentative D call: TRBD1 (6 bases). This CDR3 contains 14 residues. Germline-derived CDR1 and CDR2 are SGHTA and FQGTGA. Trimming took off 5 bases at V and 1 base at J, with 11 bases between the two ends. The whole variable domain, filled in from reference TRBV7-3 and TRBJ2-5, reads GAGVSQTPSNKVTEKGKYVELRCDPISGHTALYWYRQSLGQGPEFLIYFQGTGAADDSGLPNDRFFAVRPEGSVSTLKIQRTERGDSAVYLCASSHRASQETQYFGPGTRLLVL.

A single count supports this clone. This chain joins TRBV9 and TRBJ2-1; D not certain. The CDR3 consists of 13 residues. V was pared by 4 bases and J by 4 bases, with 9 bases between. CDR1 SGDLS and CDR2 YYNGEE come from the germline V gene. CDR3 amino acids: CASSTSTYNEQFF. In DNA form, the CDR3 reads TGTGCCAGCAGCACTTCTACGTACAATGAGCAGTTCTTC.

The rearrangement joins TRBV28 to TRBJ2-1; no reliable D call. With 7 bases removed from V and 0 bases from J, the gap between germline ends came to 16 bases. The CDR3 totals 16 residues. Looked up from germline, CDR1 is MDHEN and CDR2 is SYDVKM. The CDR3: CASMSLGRDSYNEQFF. CDR3 sequence (DNA): TGTGCCAGCATGTCCCTAGGGCGAGACTCCTACAATGAGCAGTTCTTC.

This chain links TRBV6-5 with TRBJ1-1, with 10 positions matching TRBD1. The trim removed 0 bases at V and 7 bases at J, leaving 5 bases unmatched. There are 15 residues in the CDR3. Germline V gene lookup returns CDR1 MNHEY and CDR2 SVGAGI. The CDR3 bases are TGTGCCAGCAGTTACTCTGGGACAGGGGACGGTGAAGCTTTCTTT. Translating gives CASSYSGTGDGEAFF.

The count of this clone is one. V and J are TRBV29-1 and TRBJ2-7; the match to TRBD2 covers 9 bases. J was trimmed by 7 bases and V by 6 bases; bases with no gene match: 13. The CDR3 extends over 14 amino acids. Germline lookup yields CDR1 SQVTM and CDR2 ANQGSEA. CDR3 nucleotide sequence: TGCAGCGTCCGGGATGCGGGAGGGCCAGGTGAGCAGTACTTC. The encoded protein is CSVRDAGGPGEQYF.

This sequence joins TRBV2 and TRBJ1-3; D is possibly TRBD1 (5 bases). There are 13 residues in the CDR3. The V end lost 3 bases, the J end lost 8 bases, and 11 bases lay between the germline ends. CDR1 and CDR2 from the germline V gene are SNHLY and FYNNEI. The CDR3 spells CASSDGQGYTIYF. The CDR3 DNA reads as TGTGCCAGCAGTGATGGGCAGGGATACACCATATATTTT.

The chain couples TRBV18 to TRBJ1-2; D not certain. In germline, CDR1 is KGHSH, CDR2 LQKENI. V was shortened by 6 bases and J by 3 bases, with 14 bases between the two germline ends. The length of the CDR3 is 14 residues. CDR3 sequence: CASSNETFYYGYTF. The CDR3 bases are TGTGCCAGCTCCAACGAGACATTTTACTATGGCTACACCTTC.

The J gene is TRBJ2-7, the V gene TRBV6-1; a weak D match, TRBD2 (7 bases). CDR3 length: 13 residues. CDR1 and CDR2 (germline): MNHNS, SASEGT. Trimming shortened V by 7 bases and J by 2 bases, and 12 bases separated the two germline ends. The CDR3 DNA sequence: TGTGCCAGCAAAGGGGGGGCAGCCTACGAGCAGTACTTC. This translates into CASKGGAAYEQYF.

The V gene is TRBV7-9, the J gene TRBJ2-3, with 7 positions matching TRBD1. The CDR3 extends over 15 amino acids. The V and J ends lost 5 bases and 2 bases, in that order; junction bases with no gene match: 7. The germline V gene has CDR1 SEHNR and CDR2 FQNEAQ (reference sequence). CDR3 DNA sequence: TGTGCCAGCAGCCCGGGGACAGCGACCACAGATACGCAGTATTTT. Its protein product is CASSPGTATTDTQYF.

For this clone: Other nucleotide sequences in the sample specify the same CDR3. The chain is built from TRBV5-1 and TRBJ2-7; a weak D match, TRBD1 (5 bases). CDR1 and CDR2 from the germline V gene are SGHRS and YFSETQ. This CDR3 has 15 residues. V was pared by 0 bases and J by 0 bases, with 10 bases between. The CDR3 loop reads CASSLAAGPSYEQYF. The CDR3 bases are TGCGCCAGCAGCTTGGCGGCAGGGCCCTCCTACGAGCAGTACTTC.

This chain joins TRBV6-1 and TRBJ1-4; D remains unclear. The germline V gene has CDR1 MNHNS and CDR2 SASEGT. Trimming took off 5 bases at V and 7 bases at J, with 17 bases between the two ends. CDR3 size: 15 residues. The CDR3 DNA is TGTGCCAGCAGTTCAGGAACGGCCGGTCCTGAAAAACTGTTTTTT. It is translated as CASSSGTAGPEKLFF.

This chain connects TRBV5-4 to TRBJ1-2; 11 nucleotides match TRBD1. From germline, CDR1 is SGHNT and CDR2 YYREEE (reference sequence). The length of the CDR3 is 14 residues. V was pared by 5 bases and J by 3 bases, with 3 bases of the junction left unmatched. CDR3 sequence reads: CASRWTGGDYGYTF. In DNA, the CDR3 is TGTGCCAGCAGGTGGACAGGGGGCGACTATGGCTACACCTTC.

The chain carries TRBV4-2 and TRBJ2-1; D may be TRBD2 (6 bases). Trimming stripped 4 bases from V and 8 bases from J, with 21 bases between. This CDR3 has 16 residues. Germline V lookup: CDR1 LGHNA, CDR2 YNFKEQ. This CDR3 reads CASSPPFRGVEDEQFF. CDR3 coding DNA: TGTGCCAGCAGCCCGCCCTTCCGCGGGGTCGAGGATGAGCAGTTCTTC.

In this sample, this clone turned up once. The chain is built from TRBV18 and TRBJ2-5, with D perhaps TRBD2 (5 bases). From germline, CDR1 is KGHSH and CDR2 LQKENI. The V and J ends lost 1 base and 5 bases respectively, with 14 bases between them. The CDR3 runs 15 residues. As DNA, the CDR3 is TGTGCCAGCTCACCACGGACTGGGCCGGGGGAGACCCAGTACTTC. Translation gives CASSPRTGPGETQYF.

Notes on this clone: Only one base separates this from a far larger clonotype, so it likely reflects a read error. The J gene is TRBJ1-1, the V gene TRBV30; TRBD1 is a possible D gene (6 bases). This CDR3 is built from 16 residues. CDR1 is GTSNPN, CDR2 SVGIG, per germline (reference sequence). V lost 4 bases to trimming and J lost 4 bases, with 22 bases between them. This CDR3 is CAWTPRSLGRGTEAFF. CDR3 coding DNA: TGTGCCTGGACCCCAAGGTCTTTGGGCAGGGGCACTGAAGCTTTCTTT.